This T cell receptor beta chain was identified during a study of neurological immune-mediated disorders. The germline V and J ends were trimmed by 3 bases and 0 bases, with 14 bases remaining between them. The CDR3 is made up of 16 amino acids. The germline V gene has CDR1 MDHEN and CDR2 SYDVKM. TCRdb re-analysed the 5' RACE reads in MiXCR, keeping a single row per CDR3 protein. The sample yields roughly 50,000 distinct CDR3 sequences, about a tenth seen once. In this sample, this clonotype turned up many times. Sequencing input: PBMCs. The source of this sequence is a man between 65 and 80 years old with HTLV-1-associated myelopathy (HAM/TSP). The chain joins TRBV28 to TRBJ1-1; possible D gene TRBD1, 6 bases. The chain's CDR3 is CASSFRGARVNTEAFF. The CDR3, as DNA: TGTGCCAGCAGTTTTAGGGGGGCGCGAGTGAACACTGAAGCTTTCTTT.